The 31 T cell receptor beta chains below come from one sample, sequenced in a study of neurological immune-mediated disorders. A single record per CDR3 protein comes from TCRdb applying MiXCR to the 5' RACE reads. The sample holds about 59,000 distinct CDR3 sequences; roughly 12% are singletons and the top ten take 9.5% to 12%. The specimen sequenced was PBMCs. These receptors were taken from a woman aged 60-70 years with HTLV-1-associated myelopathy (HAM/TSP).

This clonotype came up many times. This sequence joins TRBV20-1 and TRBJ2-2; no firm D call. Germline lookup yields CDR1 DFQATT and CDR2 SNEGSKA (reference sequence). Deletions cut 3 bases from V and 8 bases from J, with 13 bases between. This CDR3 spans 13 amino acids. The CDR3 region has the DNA TGCAGTGCTAGTGTTATGGTCGGTGGGGAGCTGTTTTTT. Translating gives CSASVMVGGELFF.

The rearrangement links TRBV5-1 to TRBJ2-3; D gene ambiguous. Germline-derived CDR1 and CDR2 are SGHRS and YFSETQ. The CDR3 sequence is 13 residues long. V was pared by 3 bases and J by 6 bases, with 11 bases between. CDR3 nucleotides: TGCGCCAGCAGCTCCGGTAACGGCGATACGCAGTATTTT. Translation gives CASSSGNGDTQYF. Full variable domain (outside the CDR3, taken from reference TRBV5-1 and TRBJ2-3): KAGVTQTPRYLIKTRGQQVTLSCSPISGHRSVSWYQQTPGQGLQFLFEYFSETQRNKGNFPGRFSGRQFSNSRSEMNVSTLELGDSALYLCASSSGNGDTQYFGPGTRLTVL.

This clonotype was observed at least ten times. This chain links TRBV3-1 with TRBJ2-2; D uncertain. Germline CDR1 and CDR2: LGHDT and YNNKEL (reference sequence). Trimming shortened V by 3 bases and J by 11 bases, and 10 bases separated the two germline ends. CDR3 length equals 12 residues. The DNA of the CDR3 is TGTGCCAGCAGCCACCCTATAACTGAGCTGTTTTTT. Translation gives CASSHPITELFF.

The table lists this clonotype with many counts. As DNA, the CDR3 is TGTGCCAGCAGCCAAGTCTCAGGGCCCGGGGACACTGAAGCTTTCTTT. Translated: CASSQVSGPGDTEAFF. This chain links TRBV3-1 with TRBJ1-1; possible D gene TRBD1, 5 bases. The CDR3 length is 16 residues. Germline CDR1 reads LGHDT; CDR2 reads YNNKEL (reference sequence). Trimming pared 1 base from V and 3 bases from J, leaving 15 bases between.

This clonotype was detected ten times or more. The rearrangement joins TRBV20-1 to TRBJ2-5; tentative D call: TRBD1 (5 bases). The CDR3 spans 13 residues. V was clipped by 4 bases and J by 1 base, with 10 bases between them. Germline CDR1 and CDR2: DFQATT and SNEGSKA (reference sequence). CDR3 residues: CSAKGVGQETQYF. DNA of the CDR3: TGCAGTGCTAAAGGGGTGGGCCAAGAGACCCAGTACTTC.

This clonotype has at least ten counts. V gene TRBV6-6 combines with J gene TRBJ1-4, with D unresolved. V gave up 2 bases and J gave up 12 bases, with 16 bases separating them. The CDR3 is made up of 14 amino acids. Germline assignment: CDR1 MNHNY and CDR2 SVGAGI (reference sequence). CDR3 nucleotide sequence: TGTGCCAGCAGTTACGACGGTAGGGCGGCAGAACTGTTTTTT. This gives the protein CASSYDGRAAELFF.

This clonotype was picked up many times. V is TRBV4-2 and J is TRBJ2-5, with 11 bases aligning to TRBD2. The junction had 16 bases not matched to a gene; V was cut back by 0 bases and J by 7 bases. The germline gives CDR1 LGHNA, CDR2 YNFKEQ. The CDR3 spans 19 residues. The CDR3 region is CASSQDLLAGGPQTRTQYF. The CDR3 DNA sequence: TGTGCCAGCAGCCAAGATCTGCTAGCGGGGGGCCCTCAGACTCGGACCCAGTACTTC.

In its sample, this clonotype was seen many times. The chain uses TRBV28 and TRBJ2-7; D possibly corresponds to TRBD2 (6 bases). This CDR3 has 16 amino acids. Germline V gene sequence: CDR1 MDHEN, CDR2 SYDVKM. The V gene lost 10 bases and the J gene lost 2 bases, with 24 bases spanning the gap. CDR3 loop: CATHLGGGINTYEQYF. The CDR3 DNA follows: TGTGCCACCCACTTGGGGGGTGGAATCAACACCTACGAGCAGTACTTC. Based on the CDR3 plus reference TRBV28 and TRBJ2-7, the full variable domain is DVKVTQSSRYLVKRTGEKVFLECVQDMDHENMFWYRQDPGLGLRLIYFSYDVKMKEKGDIPEGYSVSREKKERFSLILESASTNQTSMYLCATHLGGGINTYEQYFGPGTRLTVT.

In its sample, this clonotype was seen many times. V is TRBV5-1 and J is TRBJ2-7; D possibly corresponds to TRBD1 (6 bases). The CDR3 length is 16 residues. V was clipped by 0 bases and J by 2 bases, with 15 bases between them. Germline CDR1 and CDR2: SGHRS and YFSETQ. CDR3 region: CASSLASGAKTYEQYF. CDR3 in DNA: TGCGCCAGCAGCTTGGCTTCAGGGGCAAAAACCTACGAGCAGTACTTC.

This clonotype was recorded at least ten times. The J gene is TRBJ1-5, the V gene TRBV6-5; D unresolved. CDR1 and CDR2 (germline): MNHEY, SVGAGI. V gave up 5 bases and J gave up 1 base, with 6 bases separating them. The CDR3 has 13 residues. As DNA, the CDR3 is TGTGCCAGCAGTCAAGCCAGCAATCAGCCCCAGCATTTT. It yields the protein CASSQASNQPQHF.

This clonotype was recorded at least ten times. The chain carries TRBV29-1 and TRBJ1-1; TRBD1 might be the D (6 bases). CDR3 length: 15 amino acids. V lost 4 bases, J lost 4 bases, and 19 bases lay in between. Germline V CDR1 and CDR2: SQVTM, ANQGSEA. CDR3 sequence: CSVVGLEGVRTEAFF. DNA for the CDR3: TGCAGCGTTGTGGGTCTTGAGGGGGTACGCACTGAAGCTTTCTTT.

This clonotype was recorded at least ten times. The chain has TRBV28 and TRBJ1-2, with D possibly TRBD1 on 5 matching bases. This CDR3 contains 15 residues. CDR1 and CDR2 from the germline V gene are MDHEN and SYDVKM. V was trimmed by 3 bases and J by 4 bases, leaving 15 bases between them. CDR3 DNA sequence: TGTGCCAGCAGTTTCAGGCGGGGAGGGACCTATGGCTACACCTTC. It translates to CASSFRRGGTYGYTF.

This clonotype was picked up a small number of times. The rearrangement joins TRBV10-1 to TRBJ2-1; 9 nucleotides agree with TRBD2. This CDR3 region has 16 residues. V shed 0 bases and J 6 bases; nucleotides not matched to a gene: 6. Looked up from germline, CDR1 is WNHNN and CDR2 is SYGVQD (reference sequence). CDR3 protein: CASSESGGRAPNEQFF. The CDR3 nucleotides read TGCGCCAGCAGTGAGTCGGGCGGGAGGGCCCCCAATGAGCAGTTCTTC.

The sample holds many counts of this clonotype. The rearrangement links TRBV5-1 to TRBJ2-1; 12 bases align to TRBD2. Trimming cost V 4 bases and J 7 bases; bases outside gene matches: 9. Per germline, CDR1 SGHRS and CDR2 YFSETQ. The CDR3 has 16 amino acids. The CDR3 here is CASSPPGLAGLNEQFF. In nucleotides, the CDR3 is TGCGCCAGCAGCCCTCCGGGACTAGCGGGTTTGAATGAGCAGTTCTTC.

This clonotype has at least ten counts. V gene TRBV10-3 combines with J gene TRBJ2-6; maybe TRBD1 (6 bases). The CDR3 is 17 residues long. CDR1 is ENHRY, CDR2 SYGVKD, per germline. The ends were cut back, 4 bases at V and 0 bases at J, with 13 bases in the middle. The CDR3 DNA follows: TGTGCCATCAGTGGACAGGATGGAGACTCTGGGGCCAACGTCCTGACTTTC. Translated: CAISGQDGDSGANVLTF.

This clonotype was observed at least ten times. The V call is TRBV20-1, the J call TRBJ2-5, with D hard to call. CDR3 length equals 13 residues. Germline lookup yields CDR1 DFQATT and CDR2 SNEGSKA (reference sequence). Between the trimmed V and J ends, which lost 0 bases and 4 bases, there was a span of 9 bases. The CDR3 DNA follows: TGCAGTGCTAGAGATCCCCGTGGAGAGACCCAGTACTTC. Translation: CSARDPRGETQYF.

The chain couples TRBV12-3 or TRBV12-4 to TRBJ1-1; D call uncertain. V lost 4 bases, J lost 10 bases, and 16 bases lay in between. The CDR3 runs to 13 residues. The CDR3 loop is CASSSRAPSPAFF. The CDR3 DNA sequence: TGTGCCAGCAGTTCACGGGCTCCCTCTCCAGCTTTCTTT.

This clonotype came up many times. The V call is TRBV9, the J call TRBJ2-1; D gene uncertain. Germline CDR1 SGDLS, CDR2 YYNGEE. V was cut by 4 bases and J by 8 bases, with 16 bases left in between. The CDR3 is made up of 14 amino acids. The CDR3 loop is CASSPPGGKDEQFF. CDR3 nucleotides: TGTGCCAGCAGCCCACCCGGTGGGAAAGATGAGCAGTTCTTC.

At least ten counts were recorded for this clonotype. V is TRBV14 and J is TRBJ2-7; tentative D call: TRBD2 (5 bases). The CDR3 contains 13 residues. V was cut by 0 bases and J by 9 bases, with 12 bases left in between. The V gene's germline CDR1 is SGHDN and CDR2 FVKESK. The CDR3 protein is CASSQDRGSPQYF. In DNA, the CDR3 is TGTGCCAGCAGCCAAGATCGGGGATCGCCGCAGTACTTC. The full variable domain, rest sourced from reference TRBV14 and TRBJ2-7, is EAGVTQFPSHSVIEKGQTVTLRCDPISGHDNLYWYRRVMGKEIKFLLHFVKESKQDESGMPNNRFLAERTGGTYSTLKVQPAELEDSGVYFCASSQDRGSPQYFGPGTRLTVT.

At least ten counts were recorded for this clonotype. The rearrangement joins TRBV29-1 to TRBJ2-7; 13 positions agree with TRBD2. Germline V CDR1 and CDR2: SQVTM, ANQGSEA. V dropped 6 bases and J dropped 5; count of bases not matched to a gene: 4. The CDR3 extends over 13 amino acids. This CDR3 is CSVGLAGAHEQYF. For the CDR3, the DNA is TGCAGCGTCGGACTAGCGGGAGCCCACGAGCAGTACTTC.

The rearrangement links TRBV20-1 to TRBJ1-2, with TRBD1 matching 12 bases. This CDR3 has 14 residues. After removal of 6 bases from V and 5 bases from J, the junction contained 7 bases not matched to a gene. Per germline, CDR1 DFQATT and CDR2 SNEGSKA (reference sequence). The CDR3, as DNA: TGCAGTGCCGGGACAGGGGGCGCGGGATATGGCTACACCTTC. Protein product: CSAGTGGAGYGYTF.

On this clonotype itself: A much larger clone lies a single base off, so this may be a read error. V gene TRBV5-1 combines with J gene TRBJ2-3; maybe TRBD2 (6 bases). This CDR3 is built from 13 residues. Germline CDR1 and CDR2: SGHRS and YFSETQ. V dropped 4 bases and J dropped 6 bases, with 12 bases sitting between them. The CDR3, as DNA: TGCGCCAGCAGCGTATGGCTAGCGGATACGCAGTATTTT. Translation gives CASSVWLADTQYF.

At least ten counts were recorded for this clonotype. CDR3 sequence (DNA): TGTGCCAGCAGCCAACCCCGGGACCACGACAATGAGCAGTTCTTC. It codes for CASSQPRDHDNEQFF. The gene calls are TRBV11-2 and TRBJ2-1; D is perhaps TRBD1 or TRBD2 (5 bases each). Germline lookup yields CDR1 SGHAT and CDR2 FQNNGV. V was pared by 5 bases and J by 5 bases, with 16 bases between. CDR3 size: 15 residues.

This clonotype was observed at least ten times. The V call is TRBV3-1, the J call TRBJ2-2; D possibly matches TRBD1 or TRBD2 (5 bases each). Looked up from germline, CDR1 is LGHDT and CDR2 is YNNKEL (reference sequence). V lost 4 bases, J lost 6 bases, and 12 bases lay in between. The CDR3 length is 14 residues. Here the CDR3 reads CASSLSRGAGELFF. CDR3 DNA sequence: TGTGCCAGCAGCCTATCAAGAGGGGCCGGGGAGCTGTTTTTT. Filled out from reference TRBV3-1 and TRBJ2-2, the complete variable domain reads DTAVSQTPKYLVTQMGNDKSIKCEQNLGHDTMYWYKQDSKKFLKIMFSYNNKELIINETVPNRFSPKSPDKAHLNLHINSLELGDSAVYFCASSLSRGAGELFFGEGSRLTVL.

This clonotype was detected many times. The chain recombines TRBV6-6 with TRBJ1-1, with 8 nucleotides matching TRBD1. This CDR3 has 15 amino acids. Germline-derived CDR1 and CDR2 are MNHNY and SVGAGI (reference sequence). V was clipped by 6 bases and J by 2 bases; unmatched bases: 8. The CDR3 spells CASRATDRGNTEAFF. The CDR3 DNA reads TGTGCCAGCAGGGCGACCGACAGGGGTAACACTGAAGCTTTCTTT.

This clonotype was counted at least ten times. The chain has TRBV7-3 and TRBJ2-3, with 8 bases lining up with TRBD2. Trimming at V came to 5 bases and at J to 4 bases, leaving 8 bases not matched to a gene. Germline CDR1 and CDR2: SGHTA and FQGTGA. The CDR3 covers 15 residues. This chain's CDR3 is CASSQGTREADTQYF. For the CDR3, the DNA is TGTGCCAGCAGCCAAGGGACTAGGGAGGCAGATACGCAGTATTTT.

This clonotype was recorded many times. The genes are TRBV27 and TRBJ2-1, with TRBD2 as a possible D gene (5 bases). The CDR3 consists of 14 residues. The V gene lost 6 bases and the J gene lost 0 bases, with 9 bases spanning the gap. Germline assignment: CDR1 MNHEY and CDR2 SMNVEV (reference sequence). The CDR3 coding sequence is TGTGCCAGCAGCAACGGGGACTCCTACAATGAGCAGTTCTTC. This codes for CASSNGDSYNEQFF.

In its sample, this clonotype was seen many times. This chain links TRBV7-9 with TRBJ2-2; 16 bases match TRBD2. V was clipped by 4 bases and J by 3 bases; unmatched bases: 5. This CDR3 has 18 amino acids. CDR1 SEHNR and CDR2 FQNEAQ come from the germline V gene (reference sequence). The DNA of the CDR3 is TGTGCCAGCAGCTCACCGGGACTAGCGGGAGGGGACACCGGGGAGCTGTTTTTT. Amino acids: CASSSPGLAGGDTGELFF.

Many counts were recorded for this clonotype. CDR3 bases: TGTGCCACCAGCAGAGAACTGCGGGAGGGCCCGGGAGATACGCAGTATTTT. As protein: CATSRELREGPGDTQYF. The V call is TRBV15, the J call TRBJ2-3; 9 bases align to TRBD2. The CDR3 is 17 residues long. The germline V gene has CDR1 LNHNV and CDR2 YYDKDF (reference sequence). Trimming removed 0 bases from V and 5 bases from J; junction bases left unmatched: 9.

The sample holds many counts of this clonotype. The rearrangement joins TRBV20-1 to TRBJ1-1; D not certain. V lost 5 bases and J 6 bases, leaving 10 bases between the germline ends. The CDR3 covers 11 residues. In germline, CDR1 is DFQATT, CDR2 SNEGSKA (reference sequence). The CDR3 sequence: CSARQVPEAFF. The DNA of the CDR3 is TGCAGTGCTCGTCAGGTACCTGAAGCTTTCTTT.

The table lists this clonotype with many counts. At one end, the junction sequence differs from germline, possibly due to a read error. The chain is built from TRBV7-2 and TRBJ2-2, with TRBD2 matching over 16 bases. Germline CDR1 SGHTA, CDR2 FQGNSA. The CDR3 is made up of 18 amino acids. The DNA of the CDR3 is TGTGCCAGCAGTTTAGGGACTAGCGGGAGGGCAGACACCGGGGAGCTGTTTTTT. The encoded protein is CASSLGTSGRADTGELFF. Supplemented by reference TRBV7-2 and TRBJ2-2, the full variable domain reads GAGVSQSPSNKVTEKGKDVELRCDPISGHTALYWYRQSLGQGLEFLIYFQGNSAPDKSGLPSDRFSAERTGGSVSTLTIQRTQQEDSAVYLCASSLGTSGRADTGELFFGEGSRLTVL.